The table lists the clone carrying this T cell receptor (beta chain) with a count of one. Study processing details: Counts of nucleated cells, estimated from reference gene primer amplification, were obtained. Produced via immunoSEQ multiplex PCR; TCRdb's table is partial and in-frame only. For V, J and clone size, that table is used; D and trimming come from the DNA. The sample comprises about 300,000 clones, about nine tenths of which are singletons, and over 2% rests with the top ten. This record comes from a study of blood T cell repertoires in COVID-19. V shed 4 bases, J shed 4 bases, and the junction held 4 bases outside the gene matches. CDR3 length equals 16 residues. Germline CDR1 is MNHEY and CDR2 is SMNVEV (reference sequence).

The source material was PBMCs or T cells enriched from blood (not recorded which). The source of this sequence is a woman between 18 and 30 years old who had recovered from COVID-19. The rearrangement joins TRBV27 to TRBJ2-1; TRBD2 matches 13 bases. The CDR3 sequence: CASSSGLAGPYNEQFF. CDR3 nucleotides: TGTGCCAGCAGTTCGGGACTAGCGGGGCCATACAATGAGCAGTTCTTC.